Below, one T cell receptor (beta chain) is given with its context. The data are from a study of chemoradiotherapy in HPV16-positive cancers. Germline assignment: CDR1 MNHEY and CDR2 SVGAGI. This CDR3 comprises 16 residues. J was trimmed by 3 bases and V by 3 bases; bases with no gene match: 9. Only in-frame clones appear in the TCRdb table, and some are missing; sequencing was by immunoSEQ multiplex PCR. The table includes roughly 7,900 clones, about 84% detected once. This receptor was taken from a human donor with HPV-associated anogenital cancer. The J gene is TRBJ2-7, the V gene TRBV6-5; 9 bases are shared with TRBD2. The sample was gathered from a patient who underwent chemoradiotherapy. The CDR3 is CASSYRKTSGNYEQYF. The CDR3 DNA reads TGTGCCAGCAGTTATAGGAAGACTAGCGGTAACTACGAGCAGTACTTC.